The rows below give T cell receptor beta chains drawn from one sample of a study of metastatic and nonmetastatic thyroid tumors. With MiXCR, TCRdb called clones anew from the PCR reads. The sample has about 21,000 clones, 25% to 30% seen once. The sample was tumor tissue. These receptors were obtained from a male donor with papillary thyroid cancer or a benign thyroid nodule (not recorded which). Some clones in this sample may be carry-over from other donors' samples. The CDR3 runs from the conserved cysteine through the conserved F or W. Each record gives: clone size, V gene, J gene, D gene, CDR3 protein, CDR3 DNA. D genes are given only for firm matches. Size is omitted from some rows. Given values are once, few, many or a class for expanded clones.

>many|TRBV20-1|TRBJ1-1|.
CSARDPQGINTEAFF
TGCAGTGCTAGAGATCCCCAGGGGATTAACACTGAAGCTTTCTTT
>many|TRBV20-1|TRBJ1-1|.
CSARFFKGNTEAFF
TGCAGTGCTAGGTTCTTCAAGGGGAACACTGAAGCTTTCTTT
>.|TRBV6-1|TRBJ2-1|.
CASSIRGSSYNEQFF
TGTGCCAGCAGTATTAGAGGGAGCTCCTACAATGAGCAGTTCTTC
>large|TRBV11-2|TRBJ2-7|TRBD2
CASSLEVPGLAGEIGYF
TGTGCCAGCAGCTTAGAGGTCCCGGGACTAGCGGGAGAAATTGGGTACTTC
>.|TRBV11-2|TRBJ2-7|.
CASSPPPPGHHSYEQYF
TGTGCCAGCAGCCCCCCTCCACCGGGACACCACTCCTACGAGCAGTACTTC
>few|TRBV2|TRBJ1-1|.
CASSYRVGRYGAFF
TGTGCCAGCAGTTACCGAGTGGGTCGTTACGGAGCTTTCTTT
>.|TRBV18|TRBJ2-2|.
CASSPGATGELFF
TGTGCCAGCTCACCAGGGGCCACCGGGGAGCTGTTTTTT
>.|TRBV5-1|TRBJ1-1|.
CASSLAGLAAFF
TGCGCCAGCAGCTTGGCGGGTCTGGCAGCTTTCTTT
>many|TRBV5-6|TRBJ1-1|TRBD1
CASSSLGGLGNTEAFF
TGTGCCAGCAGCTCTCTAGGGGGCTTGGGGAACACTGAAGCTTTCTTT
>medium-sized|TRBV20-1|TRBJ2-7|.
CSARDAAGREYEQYF
TGCAGTGCTAGAGATGCCGCGGGCAGGGAATACGAGCAGTACTTC
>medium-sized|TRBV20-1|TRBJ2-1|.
CSGVWGLKGNEQFF
TGCAGTGGGGTTTGGGGGCTTAAGGGGAATGAGCAGTTCTTC
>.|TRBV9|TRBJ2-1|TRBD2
CASSAGLAGVGEQFF
TGTGCCAGCAGCGCGGGACTAGCGGGAGTTGGTGAGCAGTTCTTC
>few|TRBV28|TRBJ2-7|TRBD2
CASRTPGLAGGPSNEQYF
TGTGCCAGCAGGACGCCGGGACTAGCGGGAGGGCCCTCCAACGAGCAGTACTTC
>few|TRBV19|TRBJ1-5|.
CASTGSGDSNQPQHF
TGTGCCAGTACCGGGTCCGGGGACAGCAATCAGCCCCAGCATTTT
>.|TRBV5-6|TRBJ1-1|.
CASSPLLGQPDTEAFF
TGTGCCAGCAGCCCCCTCTTAGGGCAGCCAGACACTGAAGCTTTCTTT
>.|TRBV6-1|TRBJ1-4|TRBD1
CASRPQGAREKLFF
TGTGCCAGCAGACCGCAGGGGGCTCGAGAAAAACTGTTTTTT
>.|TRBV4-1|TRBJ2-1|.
CASSRSSSEPEQFF
TGCGCCAGCAGCCGAAGTTCTAGCGAGCCTGAGCAGTTCTTC
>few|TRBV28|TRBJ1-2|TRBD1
CATRDSFFGYTF
TGTGCCACCCGGGACAGCTTCTTTGGCTACACCTTC
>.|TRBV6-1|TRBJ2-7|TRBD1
CASRGQSREQYF
TGTGCCAGCAGGGGACAGTCCCGCGAGCAGTACTTC
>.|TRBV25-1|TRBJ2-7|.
CASHSCEQYF
TGTGCCAGTCACTCGTGCGAGCAGTACTTC
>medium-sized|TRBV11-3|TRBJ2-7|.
CASSFGDLGNEQYF
TGTGCCAGCAGCTTCGGGGATCTCGGTAACGAGCAGTACTTC
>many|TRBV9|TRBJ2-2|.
CASSVAGIVETGELFF
TGTGCCAGCAGCGTAGCTGGGATTGTAGAAACCGGGGAGCTGTTTTTT
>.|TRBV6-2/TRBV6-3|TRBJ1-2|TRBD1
CASSYSQNNRGGYTF
TGTGCCAGCAGTTACTCGCAAAACAACAGGGGCGGCTACACCTTC
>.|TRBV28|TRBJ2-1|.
CASSFSQEEAYNEQFF
TGTGCCAGCAGTTTCTCACAGGAGGAAGCCTACAATGAGCAGTTCTTC
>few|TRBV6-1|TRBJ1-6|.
CASTPLKGVHSPLHF
TGTGCCAGCACCCCTCTCAAAGGGGTCCATTCACCCCTCCACTTT
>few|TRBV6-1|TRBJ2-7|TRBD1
CASSPTGEVYEQYF
TGTGCCAGCAGTCCTACAGGGGAAGTCTACGAGCAGTACTTC
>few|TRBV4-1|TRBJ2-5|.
CASSQDRSYGLQETQYF
TGCGCCAGCAGCCAAGATCGTAGCTATGGTTTACAAGAGACCCAGTACTTC
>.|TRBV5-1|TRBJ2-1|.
CASSLVGMSYNEQFF
TGCGCCAGCAGCTTGGTCGGGATGTCCTACAATGAGCAGTTCTTC
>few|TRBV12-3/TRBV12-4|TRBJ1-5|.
CASSLIGNQPQHF
TGTGCCAGCAGTCTCATAGGGAATCAGCCCCAGCATTTT